This T cell receptor beta chain appears in the sequencing data of a study of PD-1 blockade in classical Hodgkin lymphoma. In the study overall: Every 2 weeks, patients had 3 mg/kg nivolumab intravenously. Study findings and constraints: CD4+ but not CD8+ TCR diversity rose significantly by C4D1.

Details on this clone: What it binds is not known.

Germline-derived CDR1 and CDR2 are SGHTS and YDEGEE. After removal of 0 bases from V and 4 bases from J, the junction contained 7 bases not matched to a gene. The CDR3 spans 16 residues. The patients all showed relapse after autologous stem cell transplantation, while their brentuximab vedotin exposure varied. The patients, who had relapsed/refractory classical Hodgkin lymphoma, achieved best responses of complete response, partial response or progressive disease. Clones were read by immunoSEQ multiplex PCR, and TCRdb kept only the in-frame ones, dropping some. The sample consists of about 110,000 clones, 80% to 90% of them appearing once.

The V gene is TRBV5-8, the J gene TRBJ2-5; 9 nucleotides agree with TRBD2. This clonotype originated in a human donor with classical Hodgkin lymphoma. This material consisted of peripheral blood mononuclear cells (PBMCs), taken before the second cycle of nivolumab. The CDR3: CASSLVALAGLETQYF. In DNA, the CDR3 is TGTGCCAGCAGCTTGGTGGCTCTAGCGGGATTAGAGACCCAGTACTTC.